Listed here are 9 T cell receptor beta chains from one sample, sequenced in a study of cytomegalovirus exposure and HLA in healthy donors (dated by TCRdb to the late 2010s). Receptor amplification or capture employed the immunoSEQ multiplex PCR assay. For the multiplex PCR, a mixture combining 60 forward primers for TCR Vbeta segments and 13 reverse primers for TCR Jbeta segments was used. What TCRdb holds here is the immuneACCESS table cut down to in-frame rearrangements. Part of the clones is not present; checked against another copy, under half of the missing clones reflect an unresolved V gene, and the others are unexplained. The sample table records 150,000 or so clones; roughly 85% of these occur just once. Jointly, the top ten make up about 0.66% of the sample. Sequenced material: PBMCs. These receptor sequences come from a male donor in good health and CMV-seronegative.

This clone was seen a few times. The chain recombines TRBV13 with TRBJ2-3; 9 positions agree with TRBD1. CDR3 size: 16 residues. The V and J ends lost 5 bases and 4 bases, in that order; junction bases with no gene match: 10. Germline V gene sequence: CDR1 PRHDT, CDR2 FYEKMQ (reference sequence). CDR3 sequence (DNA): TGTGCCAGCAGCCTTAGGGGGGACAGGGACGCAGATACGCAGTATTTT. This gives the protein CASSLRGDRDADTQYF.

The J gene is TRBJ1-1, the V gene TRBV5-6; TRBD1 matches 9 bases. This CDR3 region has 15 residues. Germline V gene data show CDR1 as SGHDT and CDR2 as YYEEEE. The junction had 9 bases not matched to a gene; V was cut back by 4 bases and J by 5 bases. CDR3 bases: TGTGCCAGCAGCCTCACGGACAGGGGATGGACTGAAGCTTTCTTT. Residues: CASSLTDRGWTEAFF.

This rearrangement joins TRBV6-6 to TRBJ1-1; 9 nucleotides match TRBD1. Losses at the gene ends were 4 bases for V and 0 bases for J; bases not matched to a gene: 6. Germline V gene data show CDR1 as MNHNY and CDR2 as SVGAGI (reference sequence). CDR3 length equals 16 residues. The CDR3 loop reads CASSWGTGSMNTEAFF. The DNA for the CDR3 is TGTGCCAGCAGTTGGGGGACAGGGAGCATGAACACTGAAGCTTTCTTT.

The rearrangement links TRBV29-1 to TRBJ1-2; TRBD1 agrees at 7 bases. The CDR3 contains 14 residues. Germline assignment: CDR1 SQVTM and CDR2 ANQGSEA. Trimming at V came to 1 base and at J to 6 bases, leaving 8 bases not matched to a gene. The CDR3 spells CSVEGDRLGDGYTF. CDR3 DNA sequence: TGCAGCGTTGAAGGGGACAGACTTGGTGATGGCTACACCTTC.

In its sample, this clone was seen a few times. The rearrangement joins TRBV2 to TRBJ2-5; 7 nucleotides match TRBD2. CDR3 size: 17 residues. V lost 3 bases and J lost 0; bases outside the gene matches: 10. CDR1 SNHLY and CDR2 FYNNEI come from the germline V gene. The CDR3 DNA sequence: TGTGCCAGCAGTGAGACCCAACTAGCGCATTACCAAGAGACCCAGTACTTC. Amino acids: CASSETQLAHYQETQYF. Based on the CDR3 plus reference TRBV2 and TRBJ2-5, the full variable domain is EPEVTQTPSHQVTQMGQEVILRCVPISNHLYFYWYRQILGQKVEFLVSFYNNEISEKSEIFDDQFSVERPDGSNFTLKIRSTKLEDSAMYFCASSETQLAHYQETQYFGPGTRLLVL.

V gene TRBV25-1 combines with J gene TRBJ1-2, with 7 nucleotides matching TRBD1. This CDR3 is 14 amino acids long. Trimming at V came to 5 bases and at J to 8 bases, leaving 11 bases not matched to a gene. From germline, CDR1 is MGHDK and CDR2 SYGVNS. The CDR3 bases are TGTGCCAGCAGTTCAGTGACAGGGCGTTACGGCTACACCTTC. The encoded protein is CASSSVTGRYGYTF.

The chain recombines TRBV11-2 with TRBJ2-7; D is possibly TRBD2 (5 bases). Trimming took 3 bases from V and 2 from J, leaving 17 bases between them. Germline V gives CDR1 SGHAT, CDR2 FQNNGV. CDR3 length equals 16 residues. This CDR3 is CASSLRDVTNTYEQYF. CDR3 nucleotide sequence: TGTGCCAGCAGCTTGAGGGATGTGACTAACACCTACGAGCAGTACTTC.

This clone showed up just once. The genes are TRBV30 and TRBJ2-7, with 10 bases identical to TRBD1. This CDR3 has 14 residues. CDR1 is GTSNPN and CDR2 is SVGIG in the germline V gene (reference sequence). J gave up 2 bases and V 2 bases, and 3 bases lay outside the gene matches. The DNA of the CDR3 is TGTGCCTGGAGTCCCGGGACAGGGGCCTACGAGCAGTACTTC. It specifies CAWSPGTGAYEQYF.

The chain recombines TRBV6-4 with TRBJ1-1, with TRBD1 matching 7 bases. Germline CDR1 and CDR2: MRHNA and SNTAGT. The CDR3 totals 15 residues. V lost 2 bases to trimming and J lost 1 base; unmatched junction nucleotides: 4. In nucleotides, the CDR3 is TGTGCCAGCAGTGACGAGGGGGCGCCGAACACTGAAGCTTTCTTT. Translating it yields CASSDEGAPNTEAFF.